Listed below are T cell receptor beta chains from one sample, sequenced in a study of CD8+CD57+ T cells in acquired aplastic anemia. TCRdb called the reads again in MiXCR, with one record for every CDR3 protein. The sample shows more than 150,000 distinct CDR3 sequences, about 44% of them seen only once. The specimen was sorted CD4+, CD8+, or CD8+CD57+ T cells (not recorded which) from PBMCs. The receptors originated from a human donor with aplastic anemia. Both conserved end residues are part of each CDR3. The order of the fields is V gene, J gene, CDR3 protein.

v_gene: TRBV24-1; j_gene: TRBJ2-2; CDR3aa: CATSDRYRVPDTGELFF
v_gene: TRBV15; j_gene: TRBJ2-3; CDR3aa: CATSRGGNTDTQYF
v_gene: TRBV29-1; j_gene: TRBJ1-2; CDR3aa: CSVYNRDSYTF
v_gene: TRBV15; j_gene: TRBJ1-6; CDR3aa: CATSRARGASSPPHF
v_gene: TRBV30; j_gene: TRBJ1-6; CDR3aa: CAWRPGLLIPLHF
v_gene: TRBV28; j_gene: TRBJ2-6; CDR3aa: CASSLFGVSGANVLTF
v_gene: TRBV11-2; j_gene: TRBJ1-2; CDR3aa: CASSPGGADGYTF
v_gene: TRBV7-9; j_gene: TRBJ1-6; CDR3aa: CASSRGSEGELPLHF
v_gene: TRBV7-9; j_gene: TRBJ2-5; CDR3aa: CASSLKTAIFQETQYF
v_gene: TRBV24-1; j_gene: TRBJ2-1; CDR3aa: CATSDLGGEGSHNEQFF
v_gene: TRBV20-1; j_gene: TRBJ1-1; CDR3aa: CSARDGPAFF